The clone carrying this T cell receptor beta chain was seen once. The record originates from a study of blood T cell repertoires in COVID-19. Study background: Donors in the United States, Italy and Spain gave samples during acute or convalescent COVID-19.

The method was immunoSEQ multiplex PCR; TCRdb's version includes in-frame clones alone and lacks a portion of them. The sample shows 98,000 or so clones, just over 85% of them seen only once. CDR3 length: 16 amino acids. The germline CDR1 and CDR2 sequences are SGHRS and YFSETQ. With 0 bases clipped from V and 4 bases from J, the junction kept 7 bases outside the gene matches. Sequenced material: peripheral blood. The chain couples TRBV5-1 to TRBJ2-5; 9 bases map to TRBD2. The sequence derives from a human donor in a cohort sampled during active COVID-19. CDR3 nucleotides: TGCGCCAGCAGCTTGGCCGGGGGACTAGCCGTAGAGACCCAGTACTTC. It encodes CASSLAGGLAVETQYF.